The T cell receptor beta chain described here comes from a study of T cells in Graves' hyperthyroidism and ophthalmopathy. TCR beta CDR3 regions were amplified from RNA. A set of HTBI primers served as the primers for a first-round RT-PCR of the TCR CDR3. TCRdb redid the calling of the multiplex PCR reads with MiXCR, one entry per CDR3 protein. The table has around 420,000 distinct CDR3 sequences, 15% to 17% seen once. The CDR3 totals 18 residues. Germline trimming cut 5 bases from V and 0 bases from J; bases unmatched to any gene: 13. CDR1 is SEHNR and CDR2 is FQNEAQ in the germline V gene (reference sequence). This clonotype occurred many times.

V is TRBV7-9 and J is TRBJ1-1, with 9 bases that match TRBD1. The TCR originated in a woman between 18 and 29 years old with Graves' hyperthyroidism. The sample consisted of blood. The CDR3 nucleotides are TGTGCCAGCAGCCACCCCCGTGGACAGGGGACATTGAACACTGAAGCTTTCTTT. This translates into CASSHPRGQGTLNTEAFF. Drawing the rest from reference TRBV7-9 and TRBJ1-1, the complete variable domain is DTGVSQNPRHKITKRGQNVTFRCDPISEHNRLYWYRQTLGQGPEFLTYFQNEAQLEKSRLLSDRFSAERPKGSFSTLEIQRTEQGDSAMYLCASSHPRGQGTLNTEAFFGQGTRLTVV.